What follows describes a single T cell receptor (beta chain). The antigen is not known. The data derive from a study of a mutant IDH1 vaccine in newly diagnosed glioma. As for the study in general: The sex distribution of treated patients was approximately 62% male and about 38% female, with a mean age of around 40 years. Regarding the study as a whole: Overall, more than 80% of patients had vaccine-induced immune responses.

Using immunoSEQ multiplex PCR, the repertoire was profiled, and TCRdb retains in-frame clones only, with some absent. The data hold 40,000 to 65,000 clones, with approximately 78% observed a single time. This CDR3 is built from 14 residues. The junction had 1 base not matched to a gene; V was cut back by 0 bases and J by 5 bases. Germline assignment: CDR1 LNHNV and CDR2 YYDKDF (reference sequence). Time point in this sample: week 5, during vaccination. Mutant IDH1 20-mer peptide, at 300 ug, made up each vaccine dose, with topical imiquimod. The rearrangement uses TRBV15 and TRBJ2-1, with 7 bases lining up with TRBD2. The source material was PBMCs, sampled from a glioma patient whose treatment included an IDH1 peptide vaccine. The receptor's source is a woman aged 40-49 years with glioma. As DNA, the CDR3 is TGTGCCACCAGCAGAGAAGCGGGGAACAATGAGCAGTTCTTC. Protein sequence: CATSREAGNNEQFF.